This T cell receptor (beta chain) is from a study of T cells in Graves' hyperthyroidism and ophthalmopathy. Overall study findings and caveats: The authors' 13 V-J model separated ophthalmopathy from stable hyperthyroidism.

Details on this clonotype: Its antigen is unidentified. One end of the junction fails to match germline, which may point to a read error.

The CDR3 runs 13 residues. The germline V gene encodes CDR1 SQVTM and CDR2 ANQGSEA. Regions amplified from RNA transcripts were the TCR beta CDR3 regions. In the first-round RT-PCR of the TCR CDR3, the HTBI primer set was used. TCRdb independently ran MiXCR on the multiplex PCR reads; one entry per CDR3 protein. Among about 530,000 distinct CDR3 sequences, more than 15% were seen once, and the ten largest hold under 20%. The J gene is TRBJ2-2, the V gene TRBV29-1, with D perhaps assigned TRBD1 or TRBD2 (5 bases each). The sample taken for sequencing was blood. This receptor was obtained from a woman between 18 and 30 years old with Graves' ophthalmopathy. The chain's CDR3 is CSVGTANTGEPFF. CDR3 in DNA: TGCAGCGTCGGGACCGCGAACACCGGGGAGCCGTTTTTT.